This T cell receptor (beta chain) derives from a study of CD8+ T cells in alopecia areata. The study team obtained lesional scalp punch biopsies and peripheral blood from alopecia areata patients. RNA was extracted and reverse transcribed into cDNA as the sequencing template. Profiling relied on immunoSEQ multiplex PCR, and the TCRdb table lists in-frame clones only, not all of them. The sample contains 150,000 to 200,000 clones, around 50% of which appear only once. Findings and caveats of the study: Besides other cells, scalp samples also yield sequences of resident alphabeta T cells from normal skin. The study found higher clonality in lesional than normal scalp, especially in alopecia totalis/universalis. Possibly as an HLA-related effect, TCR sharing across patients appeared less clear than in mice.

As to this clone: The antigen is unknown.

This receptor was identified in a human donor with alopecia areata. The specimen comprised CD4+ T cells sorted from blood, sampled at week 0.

CDR3 amino acids: CAISGGDNQPQHF. The CDR3 DNA reads as TGTGCCATCAGTGGGGGTGACAATCAGCCCCAGCATTTT. The rearrangement joins TRBV10-3 to TRBJ1-5; unclear D gene. This CDR3 region has 13 residues. Trimming took off 4 bases at V and 3 bases at J, with 7 bases between the two ends. Per germline, CDR1 ENHRY and CDR2 SYGVKD.